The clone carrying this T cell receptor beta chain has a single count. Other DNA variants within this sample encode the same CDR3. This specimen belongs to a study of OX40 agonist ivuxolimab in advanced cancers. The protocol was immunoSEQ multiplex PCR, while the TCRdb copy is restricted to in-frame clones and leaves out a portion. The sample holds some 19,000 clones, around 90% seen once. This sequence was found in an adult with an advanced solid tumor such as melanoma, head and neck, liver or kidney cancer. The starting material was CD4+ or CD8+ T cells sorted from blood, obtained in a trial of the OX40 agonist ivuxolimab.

DNA for the CDR3: TGTGCCAGCAGCTTGTTACAGGTCCAAGAGACCCAGTACTTC. Its protein product is CASSLLQVQETQYF. This rearrangement joins TRBV7-9 to TRBJ2-5; possible D gene TRBD1, 5 bases. In germline, CDR1 is SEHNR, CDR2 FQNEAQ (reference sequence). The CDR3 is made up of 14 amino acids. Trimming removed 3 bases at V and 1 base at J, with 9 bases between.